A selection of T cell receptor beta chains follows, all from one sample in a study of T cell responses to AZD1222 COVID-19 vaccine. Repertoires were generated with immunoSEQ multiplex PCR, while TCRdb's copy carries only in-frame clones and drops some. The profile covers about 96,000 clones, with approximately 87% appearing a single time and approximately 25% taken by the ten largest. The specimen comprised peripheral blood, sampled on day 0 of AZD1222 vaccination. The receptor source for this set is an adult in good health. Both conserved end residues are trimmed from each CDR3. The D gene is left open where the match is weak.

v_call	j_call	d_call	cdr3_aa
TRBV4-2	TRBJ1-1	.	ASSQVGGENTEAF
TRBV29-1	TRBJ2-7	.	SVEDSGSFYEQY
TRBV19	TRBJ2-7	TRBD1	ASSRTGMDSYEQY
TRBV9	TRBJ2-1	TRBD2	ASSAGTSGRSEQF
TRBV11-2	TRBJ2-7	TRBD2	ASSLELGLLNEQY
TRBV6-6	TRBJ2-7	TRBD2	ASSRTLLGAGGSYEQY
TRBV12-3/TRBV12-4	TRBJ2-7	.	ASRGTPYGEQY
TRBV5-8	TRBJ1-1	.	ASNTGRYITEAF
TRBV7-3	TRBJ2-1	TRBD2	ASSPGLAGGNEQF
TRBV7-8	TRBJ2-7	.	ASSSFQGSYEQY
TRBV7-9	TRBJ1-2	.	ASSLHEISPHT
TRBV18	TRBJ2-2	.	ASSPPYTGELF
TRBV9	TRBJ1-1	.	ASSAEPGVLGAF
TRBV28	TRBJ2-7	TRBD1	ASTPGTVKMEQY
TRBV28	TRBJ2-5	.	ASSSPPIEETQY
TRBV20-1	TRBJ2-1	.	SASSAYEQF
TRBV30	TRBJ1-3	.	AWKASGNTIY
TRBV28	TRBJ2-7	.	ASSLLIYEQY
TRBV6-2/TRBV6-3	TRBJ2-5	TRBD2	ASSYLTSGRSIETQY
TRBV3-1/TRBV3-2	TRBJ1-5	.	ASSQPGLRGNQPQH
TRBV10-3	TRBJ2-1	.	AISNQGGNEQF
TRBV9	TRBJ2-5	.	ASSPGPGLETQY
TRBV7-2	TRBJ1-6	TRBD1	ASSLGQGHSPLH
TRBV19	TRBJ2-3	TRBD2	ASRLAGGPLVTDTQY
TRBV6-1	TRBJ1-4	.	ASSEVVGGVGTNEKLF
TRBV24-1	TRBJ2-5	.	ATSDPWRGEGETQY
TRBV7-6	TRBJ2-3	.	ASSLGATGNMQY
TRBV3-1/TRBV3-2	TRBJ2-5	TRBD2	ASSTRGGGGLETQY
TRBV9	TRBJ2-3	.	ASSVEARSSTDTQY
TRBV10-3	TRBJ2-1	.	AFPPAPEQF
TRBV9	TRBJ2-7	TRBD2	ASSVAAGGEEQY
TRBV6-5	TRBJ2-7	TRBD1	ASSYRRDRAYEQY